Following are 17 T cell receptor beta chains from one sample sequenced in a study of PD-L1 blockade in urothelial cancer. Produced via immunoSEQ multiplex PCR; TCRdb's table is partial and in-frame only. The sample yields 50,000 to 55,000 clones, about 72% seen once. Sequencing was performed on PBMCs, taken around atezolizumab (anti-PD-L1) treatment. Source of these receptors: a man in his 70s with urothelial cancer.

The CDR3 region is CAWSTLGQALEQYF. CDR3 nucleotides: TGTGCCTGGAGTACCTTGGGACAGGCCCTCGAGCAGTACTTC. This rearrangement joins TRBV30 to TRBJ2-7, with 8 positions matching TRBD1. The V segment lost 2 bases and the J segment 6 bases; nucleotides outside the gene matches: 9. Germline CDR1 and CDR2: GTSNPN and SVGIG (reference sequence). The CDR3 is 14 residues long.

The count of this clone is one. CDR3 bases: TGTGCCAGCAGCTCGGGACTAGCGGGGACCGGGGAGCTGTTTTTT. The encoded protein is CASSSGLAGTGELFF. The chain joins TRBV7-3 to TRBJ2-2; 13 bases match TRBD2. Looked up from germline, CDR1 is SGHTA and CDR2 is FQGTGA. V was clipped by 4 bases and J by 5 bases; unmatched bases: 1. This CDR3 has 15 amino acids. Combining the CDR3 with reference TRBV7-3 and TRBJ2-2 gives the whole variable domain GAGVSQTPSNKVTEKGKYVELRCDPISGHTALYWYRQSLGQGPEFLIYFQGTGAADDSGLPNDRFFAVRPEGSVSTLKIQRTERGDSAVYLCASSSGLAGTGELFFGEGSRLTVL.

The chain employs TRBV10-3 and TRBJ2-6; 10 nucleotides line up with TRBD1. The CDR3 is 18 residues long. The V gene end was trimmed by 4 bases and the J gene end by 4 bases; junction bases not matched to a gene: 10. In germline, CDR1 is ENHRY, CDR2 SYGVKD. CDR3: CAISGSRDRGSGANVLTF. CDR3 DNA: TGTGCCATCAGTGGGTCCCGGGACAGGGGATCCGGGGCCAACGTCCTGACTTTC.

The chain joins TRBV4-3 to TRBJ1-1; 9 bases are shared with TRBD1. The CDR3 is 13 residues long. Looked up from germline, CDR1 is LGHNA and CDR2 is YSLEER. J was trimmed by 10 bases and V by 3 bases; bases with no gene match: 6. The CDR3, as DNA: TGCGCCAGCAGCCAGGTACAGGGGGCGACAGCTTTCTTT. Protein sequence: CASSQVQGATAFF.

In this sample, this clone turned up a few times. J is TRBJ2-1 and V is TRBV27; 13 nucleotides line up with TRBD2. Trimming took 4 bases from V and 6 from J; bases not matched to a gene: 9. This CDR3 is built from 17 residues. From germline, CDR1 is MNHEY and CDR2 SMNVEV (reference sequence). The CDR3 region is CASSSARTSGRGNEQFF. The CDR3 DNA reads TGTGCCAGCAGTTCCGCCCGGACTAGCGGGAGAGGCAATGAGCAGTTCTTC.

The V and J genes are TRBV19 and TRBJ2-2, with D possibly being TRBD2 (6 bases). CDR3 size: 15 residues. Trimming shortened V by 3 bases and J by 5 bases, and 13 bases separated the two germline ends. Germline assignment: CDR1 LNHDA and CDR2 SQIVND (reference sequence). The CDR3 here is CASSIAGFNTGELFF. CDR3 nucleotide sequence: TGTGCCAGTAGTATCGCGGGATTCAATACCGGGGAGCTGTTTTTT.

The CDR3 is CASSKLAANTGELFF. CDR3 sequence (DNA): TGTGCCAGCAGTAAACTAGCGGCGAACACCGGGGAGCTGTTTTTT. V and J are TRBV5-5 and TRBJ2-2, with 8 bases fitting TRBD2. This CDR3 is built from 15 residues. Germline V gene lookup returns CDR1 SGHKS and CDR2 YYEKEE (reference sequence). J gave up 0 bases and V 5 bases, and 3 bases lay outside the gene matches.

The chain carries TRBV16 and TRBJ1-1; D gene unclear. CDR1 is KGHSY and CDR2 is FQNENV in the germline V gene. The V end was cut by 2 bases, the J end by 4 bases, with 14 bases between. CDR3 length equals 15 residues. CDR3 loop: CASSQARQSGTEAFF. DNA of the CDR3: TGTGCCAGCAGCCAAGCTAGGCAATCGGGCACTGAAGCTTTCTTT.

Written as DNA, the CDR3 is TGTGCCAGCAGCCGCAGCGGGGGGGACGGATACTACGAGCAGTACTTC. The encoded protein is CASSRSGGDGYYEQYF. The J gene is TRBJ2-7, the V gene TRBV27, with 10 nucleotides matching TRBD2. The CDR3 length is 16 residues. Trimming at V came to 6 bases and at J to 3 bases, leaving 11 bases not matched to a gene. In germline, CDR1 is MNHEY, CDR2 SMNVEV (reference sequence).

CDR3 nucleotides: TGTGCCAGCAGTTCCCCGGGACAGGGGCCTGGAAACACCATATATTTT. This gives the protein CASSSPGQGPGNTIYF. The rearrangement uses TRBV2 and TRBJ1-3; 10 bases are shared with TRBD1. V gave up 5 bases and J gave up 2 bases; unmatched junction bases: 6. CDR3 length equals 16 residues. Germline CDR1 and CDR2: SNHLY and FYNNEI.

The V and J genes are TRBV2 and TRBJ1-6, with 9 bases lining up with TRBD1. The CDR3 runs 15 residues. The V segment lost 5 bases and the J segment 6 bases; nucleotides outside the gene matches: 5. In germline, CDR1 is SNHLY, CDR2 FYNNEI. This chain's CDR3 is CASSLGQGFNSPLHF. The CDR3 bases are TGTGCCAGCAGTTTAGGACAGGGGTTTAATTCACCCCTCCACTTT.

V is TRBV25-1 and J is TRBJ2-7, with a tentative D call TRBD1 (5 bases). The ends were cut back, 4 bases at V and 5 bases at J, with 12 bases in the middle. The CDR3 consists of 13 residues. Germline CDR1 reads MGHDK; CDR2 reads SYGVNS. This CDR3 is CASSAQGPDEQYF. The CDR3 bases are TGTGCCAGCAGTGCCCAGGGTCCAGACGAGCAGTACTTC.

In the case of this clone: The sample carries other DNA sequences with the same CDR3. This chain connects TRBV7-9 to TRBJ1-1, with TRBD1 matching over 7 bases. The junction had 5 bases not matched to a gene; V was cut back by 5 bases and J by 5 bases. This CDR3 has 13 amino acids. The germline V gene has CDR1 SEHNR and CDR2 FQNEAQ (reference sequence). The CDR3 loop reads CASSLTGDTEAFF. The CDR3 region has the DNA TGTGCCAGCAGCCTTACAGGGGATACTGAAGCTTTCTTT.

This clone has more than one count but fewer than ten. The chain joins TRBV7-9 to TRBJ1-4; D is undetermined. Germline values: CDR1 SEHNR, CDR2 FQNEAQ (reference sequence). Trimming removed 1 base from V and 6 bases from J, with 9 bases in between. The CDR3 is made up of 14 amino acids. CDR3 region: CASSLGREDEKLFF. The CDR3 region has the DNA TGTGCCAGCAGCTTAGGAAGGGAGGATGAAAAACTGTTTTTT.

This chain uses TRBV7-6 with TRBJ2-7; TRBD2 agrees at 7 bases. With 3 bases clipped from V and 5 bases from J, the junction kept 4 bases outside the gene matches. The CDR3 extends over 13 amino acids. CDR1 and CDR2 from the germline V gene are SGHVS and FNYEAQ. CDR3 bases: TGTGCCAGCAGCTTTGAGCGGGGAGACGAGCAGTACTTC. Its translation: CASSFERGDEQYF.

The rearrangement uses TRBV18 and TRBJ2-1; D not resolved. Per the germline V gene, CDR1 is KGHSH and CDR2 is LQKENI. CDR3 length: 15 residues. With 1 base removed from V and 0 bases from J, the gap between germline ends came to 7 bases. In DNA form, the CDR3 reads TGTGCCAGCTCACCACGTGAGAGCTCCTACAATGAGCAGTTCTTC. As protein: CASSPRESSYNEQFF.

The CDR3 sequence: CASSLPGTGGNTIYF. In nucleotides, the CDR3 is TGTGCCAGCAGCTTACCCGGGACAGGGGGAAACACCATATATTTT. J is TRBJ1-3 and V is TRBV7-9, with 9 bases lining up with TRBD1. CDR3 length: 15 residues. CDR1 is SEHNR, CDR2 FQNEAQ, per germline (reference sequence). The J segment lost 4 bases and the V segment lost 2 bases, leaving 3 bases of the junction unmatched.